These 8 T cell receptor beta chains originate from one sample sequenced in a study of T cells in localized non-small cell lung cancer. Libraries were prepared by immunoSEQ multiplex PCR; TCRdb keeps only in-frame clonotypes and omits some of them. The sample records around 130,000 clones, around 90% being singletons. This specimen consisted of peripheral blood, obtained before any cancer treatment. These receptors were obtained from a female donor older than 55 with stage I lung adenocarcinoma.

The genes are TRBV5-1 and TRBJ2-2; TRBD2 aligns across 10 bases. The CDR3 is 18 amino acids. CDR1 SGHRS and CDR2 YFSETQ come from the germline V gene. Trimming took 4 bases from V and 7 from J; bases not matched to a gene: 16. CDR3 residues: CASSAAPLAGVVVGELFF. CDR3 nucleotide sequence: TGCGCCAGCAGCGCTGCCCCCCTAGCGGGAGTGGTGGTCGGGGAGCTGTTTTTT.

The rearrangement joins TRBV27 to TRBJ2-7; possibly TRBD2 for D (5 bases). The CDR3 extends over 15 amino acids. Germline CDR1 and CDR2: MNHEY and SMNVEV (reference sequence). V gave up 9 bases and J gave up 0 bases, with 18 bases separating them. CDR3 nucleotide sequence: TGTGCCAGTACGGGAACATGGAAAACCTCCTACGAGCAGTACTTC. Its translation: CASTGTWKTSYEQYF.

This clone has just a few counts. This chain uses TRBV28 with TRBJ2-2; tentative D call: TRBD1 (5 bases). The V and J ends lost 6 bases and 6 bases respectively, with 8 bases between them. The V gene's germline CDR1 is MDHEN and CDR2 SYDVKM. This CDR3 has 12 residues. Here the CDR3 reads CASRGRPGELFF. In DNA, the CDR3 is TGTGCCAGCAGGGGGCGGCCCGGGGAGCTGTTTTTT.

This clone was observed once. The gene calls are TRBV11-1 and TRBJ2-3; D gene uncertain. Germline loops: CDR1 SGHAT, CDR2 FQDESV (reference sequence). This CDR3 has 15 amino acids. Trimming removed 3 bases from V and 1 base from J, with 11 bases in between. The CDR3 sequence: CASSFLSEGTDTQYF. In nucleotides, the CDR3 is TGTGCCAGCAGCTTTCTGTCTGAGGGCACAGATACGCAGTATTTT.

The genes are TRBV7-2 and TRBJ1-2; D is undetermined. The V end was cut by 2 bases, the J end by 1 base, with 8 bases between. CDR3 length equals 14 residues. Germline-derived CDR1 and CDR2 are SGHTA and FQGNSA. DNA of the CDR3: TGTGCCAGCAGCTTATCGGACGGTAACTATGGCTACACCTTC. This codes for CASSLSDGNYGYTF.

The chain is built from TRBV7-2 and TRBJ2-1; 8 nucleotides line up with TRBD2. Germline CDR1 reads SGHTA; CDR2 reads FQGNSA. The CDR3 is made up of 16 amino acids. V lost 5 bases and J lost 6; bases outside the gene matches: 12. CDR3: CASSPRRGGRFNEQFF. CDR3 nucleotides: TGTGCCAGCAGCCCCCGACGGGGCGGGAGGTTCAATGAGCAGTTCTTC. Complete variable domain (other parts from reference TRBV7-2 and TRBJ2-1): GAGVSQSPSNKVTEKGKDVELRCDPISGHTALYWYRQSLGQGLEFLIYFQGNSAPDKSGLPSDRFSAERTGGSVSTLTIQRTQQEDSAVYLCASSPRRGGRFNEQFFGPGTRLTVL.

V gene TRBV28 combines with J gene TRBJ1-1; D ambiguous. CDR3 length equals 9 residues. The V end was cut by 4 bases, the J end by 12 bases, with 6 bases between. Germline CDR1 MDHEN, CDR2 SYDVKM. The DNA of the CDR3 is TGTGCCAGCAGTTCCTGGACTTTCTTT. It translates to CASSSWTFF. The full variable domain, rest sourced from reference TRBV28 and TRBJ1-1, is DVKVTQSSRYLVKRTGEKVFLECVQDMDHENMFWYRQDPGLGLRLIYFSYDVKMKEKGDIPEGYSVSREKKERFSLILESASTNQTSMYLCASSSWTFFGQGTRLTVV.

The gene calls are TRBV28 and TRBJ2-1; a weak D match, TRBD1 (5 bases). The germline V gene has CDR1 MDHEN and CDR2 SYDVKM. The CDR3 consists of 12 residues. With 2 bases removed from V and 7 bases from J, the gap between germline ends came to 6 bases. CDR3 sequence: CASSLRGNEQFF. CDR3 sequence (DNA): TGTGCCAGCAGTTTAAGGGGAAATGAGCAGTTCTTC.